The T cell receptor beta chain under discussion was sequenced for a study of CD8 T cells in ankylosing spondylitis. General study results and limits: Matched ankylosing spondylitis synovial fluid reportedly contained a significantly enriched population of disease-linked clones.

Germline loops: CDR1 DFQATT, CDR2 SNEGSKA (reference sequence). The CDR3 covers 15 residues. The V gene end was trimmed by 5 bases and the J gene end by 2 bases; junction bases not matched to a gene: 9. For TCR beta, libraries came from quantitative 5'-RACE with molecular barcodes. TCRdb re-analysed the 5' RACE reads in MiXCR, keeping a single row per CDR3 protein. The sample carries under 250,000 distinct CDR3 sequences, around 24% recorded once. On this clonotype: What it binds is unknown.

Specimen: blood, either unsorted or a sorted T cell fraction (not recorded which). V is TRBV20-1 and J is TRBJ1-5; TRBD1 matches 7 bases. The clonotype was recovered from a male donor with ankylosing spondylitis or in good health (not recorded which). CDR3 in amino acids: CSAGLQGSRNQPQHF. CDR3 DNA sequence: TGCAGTGCTGGACTACAGGGGAGTCGCAATCAGCCCCAGCATTTT.